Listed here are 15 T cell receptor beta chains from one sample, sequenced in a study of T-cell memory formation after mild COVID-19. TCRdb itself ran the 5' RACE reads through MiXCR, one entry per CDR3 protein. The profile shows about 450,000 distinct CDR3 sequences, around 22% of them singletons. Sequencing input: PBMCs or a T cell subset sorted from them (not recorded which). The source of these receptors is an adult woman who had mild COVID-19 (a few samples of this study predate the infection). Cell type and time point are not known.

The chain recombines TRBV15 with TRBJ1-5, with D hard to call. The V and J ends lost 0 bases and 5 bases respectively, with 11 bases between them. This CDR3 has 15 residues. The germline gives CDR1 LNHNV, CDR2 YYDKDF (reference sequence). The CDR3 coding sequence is TGTGCCACCAGCAGAGATCGGAGACCTGATCAGCCCCAGCATTTT. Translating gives CATSRDRRPDQPQHF. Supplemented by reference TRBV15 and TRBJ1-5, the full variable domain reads DAMVIQNPRYQVTQFGKPVTLSCSQTLNHNVMYWYQQKSSQAPKLLFHYYDKDFNNEADTPDNFQSRRPNTSFCFLDIRSPGLGDTAMYLCATSRDRRPDQPQHFGDGTRLSIL.

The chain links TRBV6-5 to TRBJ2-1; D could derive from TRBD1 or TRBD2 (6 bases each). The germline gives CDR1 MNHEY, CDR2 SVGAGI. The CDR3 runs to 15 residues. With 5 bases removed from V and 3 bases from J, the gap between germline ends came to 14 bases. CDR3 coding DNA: TGTGCCAGCAGTCAACAGGGTAGCGGCTACAATGAGCAGTTCTTC. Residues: CASSQQGSGYNEQFF.

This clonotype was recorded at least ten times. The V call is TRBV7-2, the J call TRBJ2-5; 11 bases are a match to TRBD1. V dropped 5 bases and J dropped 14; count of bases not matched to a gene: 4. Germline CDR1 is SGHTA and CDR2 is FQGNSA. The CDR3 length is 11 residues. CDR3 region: CASSPGQGAYF. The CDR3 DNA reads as TGTGCCAGCAGCCCAGGACAGGGGGCATACTTC.

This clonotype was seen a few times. The CDR3 DNA sequence: TGTGCCAGCAGTCCCTCGTGGGGCAGGGGAGAGCAGTTCTTC. Residues: CASSPSWGRGEQFF. V and J are TRBV12-3 or TRBV12-4 and TRBJ2-1; TRBD1 is a possible D gene (6 bases). V lost 5 bases and J lost 10, with 18 bases in between. CDR3 length: 14 amino acids.

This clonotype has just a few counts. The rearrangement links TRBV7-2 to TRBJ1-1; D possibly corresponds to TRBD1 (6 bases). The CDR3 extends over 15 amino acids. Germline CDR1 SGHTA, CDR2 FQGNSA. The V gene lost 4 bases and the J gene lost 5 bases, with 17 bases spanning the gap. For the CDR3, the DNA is TGTGCCAGCAGCTCGCTTACTACAGGGAAGACTGAAGCTTTCTTT. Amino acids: CASSSLTTGKTEAFF.

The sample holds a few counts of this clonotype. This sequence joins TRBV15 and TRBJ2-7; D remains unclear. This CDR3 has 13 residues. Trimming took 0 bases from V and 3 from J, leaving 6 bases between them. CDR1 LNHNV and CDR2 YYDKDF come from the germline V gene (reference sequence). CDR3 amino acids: CATSREVNYEQYF. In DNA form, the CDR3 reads TGTGCCACCAGCAGAGAGGTTAACTACGAGCAGTACTTC. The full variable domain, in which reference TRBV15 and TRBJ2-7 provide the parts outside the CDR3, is DAMVIQNPRYQVTQFGKPVTLSCSQTLNHNVMYWYQQKSSQAPKLLFHYYDKDFNNEADTPDNFQSRRPNTSFCFLDIRSPGLGDTAMYLCATSREVNYEQYFGPGTRLTVT.

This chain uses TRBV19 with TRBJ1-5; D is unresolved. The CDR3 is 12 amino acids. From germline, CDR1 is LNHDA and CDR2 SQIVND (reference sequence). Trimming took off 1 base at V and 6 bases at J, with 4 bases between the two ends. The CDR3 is CASSIVGQPQHF. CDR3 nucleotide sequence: TGTGCCAGTAGTATAGTCGGTCAGCCCCAGCATTTT.

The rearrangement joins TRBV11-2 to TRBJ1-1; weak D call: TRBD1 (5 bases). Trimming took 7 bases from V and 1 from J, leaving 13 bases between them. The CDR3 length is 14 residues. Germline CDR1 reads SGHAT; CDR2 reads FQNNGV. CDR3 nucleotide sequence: TGTGCCAGCACCCCGGGACTGGGGAACACTGAAGCTTTCTTT. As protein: CASTPGLGNTEAFF.

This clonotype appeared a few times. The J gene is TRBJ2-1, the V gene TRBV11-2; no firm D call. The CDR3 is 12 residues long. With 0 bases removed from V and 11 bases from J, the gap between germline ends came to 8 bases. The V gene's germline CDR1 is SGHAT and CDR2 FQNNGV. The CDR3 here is CASSLERFKQFF. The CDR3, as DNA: TGTGCCAGCAGCTTAGAAAGGTTTAAGCAGTTCTTC.

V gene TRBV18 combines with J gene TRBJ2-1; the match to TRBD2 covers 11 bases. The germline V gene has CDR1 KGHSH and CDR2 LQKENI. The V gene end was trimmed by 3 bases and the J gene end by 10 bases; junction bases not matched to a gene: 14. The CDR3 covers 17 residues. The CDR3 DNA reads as TGTGCCAGCTCACCGAAGAAACTAGCGGGAGAGCCAGGGGAGCAGTTCTTC. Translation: CASSPKKLAGEPGEQFF.

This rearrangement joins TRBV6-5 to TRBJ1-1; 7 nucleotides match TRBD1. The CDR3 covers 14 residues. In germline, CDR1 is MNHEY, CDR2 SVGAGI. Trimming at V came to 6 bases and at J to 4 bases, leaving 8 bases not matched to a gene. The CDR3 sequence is CASRETGRVTEAFF. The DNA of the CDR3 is TGTGCCAGCAGGGAGACAGGGCGGGTCACTGAAGCTTTCTTT.

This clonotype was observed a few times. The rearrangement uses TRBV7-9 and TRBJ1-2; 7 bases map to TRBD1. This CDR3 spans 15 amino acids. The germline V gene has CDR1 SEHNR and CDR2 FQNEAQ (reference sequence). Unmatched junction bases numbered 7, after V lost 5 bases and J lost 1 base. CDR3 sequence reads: CASSQGTVGNYGYTF. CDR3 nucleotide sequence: TGTGCCAGCAGCCAAGGGACAGTCGGTAACTATGGCTACACCTTC. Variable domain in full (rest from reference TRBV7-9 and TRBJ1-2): DTGVSQNPRHKITKRGQNVTFRCDPISEHNRLYWYRQTLGQGPEFLTYFQNEAQLEKSRLLSDRFSAERPKGSFSTLEIQRTEQGDSAMYLCASSQGTVGNYGYTFGSGTRLTVV.

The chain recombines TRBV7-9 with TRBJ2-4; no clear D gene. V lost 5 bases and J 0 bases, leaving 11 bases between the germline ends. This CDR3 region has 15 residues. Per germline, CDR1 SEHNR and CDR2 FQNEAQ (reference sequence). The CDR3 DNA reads TGTGCCAGCAGCCCCCCCGTGGGAGCCAAAAACATTCAGTACTTC. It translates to CASSPPVGAKNIQYF.

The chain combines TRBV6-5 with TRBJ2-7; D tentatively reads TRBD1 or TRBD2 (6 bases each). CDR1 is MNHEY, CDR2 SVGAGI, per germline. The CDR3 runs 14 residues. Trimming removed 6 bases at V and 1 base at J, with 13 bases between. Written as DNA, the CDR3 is TGTGCCAGCAGATCCGGGGGCGTTTCCTACGAGCAGTACTTC. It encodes CASRSGGVSYEQYF.

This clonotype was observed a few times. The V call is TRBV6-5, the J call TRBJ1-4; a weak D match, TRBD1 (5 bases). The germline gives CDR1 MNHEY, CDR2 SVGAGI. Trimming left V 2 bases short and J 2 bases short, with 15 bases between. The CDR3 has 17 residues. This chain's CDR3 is CASSYGQGGRTNEKLFF. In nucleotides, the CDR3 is TGTGCCAGCAGTTACGGTCAGGGAGGTAGGACTAATGAAAAACTGTTTTTT.